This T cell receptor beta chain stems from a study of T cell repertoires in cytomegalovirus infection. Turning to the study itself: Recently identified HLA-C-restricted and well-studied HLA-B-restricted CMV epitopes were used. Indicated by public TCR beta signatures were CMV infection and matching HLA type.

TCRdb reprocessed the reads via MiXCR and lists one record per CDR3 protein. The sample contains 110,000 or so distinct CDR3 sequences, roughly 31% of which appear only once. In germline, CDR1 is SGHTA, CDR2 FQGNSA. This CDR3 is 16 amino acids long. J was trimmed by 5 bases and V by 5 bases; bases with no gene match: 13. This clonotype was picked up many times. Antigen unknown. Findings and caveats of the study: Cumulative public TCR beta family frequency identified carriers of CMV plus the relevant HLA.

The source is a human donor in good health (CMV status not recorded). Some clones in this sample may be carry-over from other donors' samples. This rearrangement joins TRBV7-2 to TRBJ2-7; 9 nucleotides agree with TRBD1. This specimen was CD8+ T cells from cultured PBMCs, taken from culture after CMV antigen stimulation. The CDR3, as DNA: TGTGCCAGCAGCACCTATGGGGACAGGGTTCTCGACGAGCAGTACTTC. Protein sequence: CASSTYGDRVLDEQYF.